This T cell receptor beta chain was captured by sequencing in a study of identical twins. General observations from the study: Cord blood beta clonotypes that were abundant carried fewer insertions, and memory repertoires showed no such trend. Possibly, invariant MAIT and iNKT cells partly confounded zero-insertion analyses. In beta out-of-frame sequences, the excess sharing between twins was weaker.

A universal primer binding site was introduced by template switching. The final cDNA contained unique molecular identifiers. TCRdb independently ran MiXCR on the 5' RACE reads; one entry per CDR3 protein. The profile shows roughly 1,500,000 distinct CDR3 sequences, roughly 35% of them singletons. Concerning this clonotype itself: The antigen is undetermined.

Unmatched junction bases numbered 25, after V lost 6 bases and J lost 9 bases. Germline assignment: CDR1 MNHEY and CDR2 SMNVEV (reference sequence). The CDR3 loop spans 19 amino acids. The sequenced sample was cord blood. This chain links TRBV27 with TRBJ2-7, with 11 nucleotides matching TRBD2. The TCR was taken from a newborn girl in good health. The CDR3 region is CASSPYLADTGLAARRQYF. The CDR3 DNA is TGTGCCAGCAGCCCCTACTTAGCGGATACGGGACTAGCGGCTCGAAGGCAGTACTTC.